This entry features one T cell receptor (beta chain) sequence. Its target is not known. The sample is drawn from a study of OX40 agonist ivuxolimab in advanced cancers. Looking at the study overall: Patients were dosed intravenously with ivuxolimab at 0.01 to 10 mg/kg every 2 weeks. Patients in dose escalation had liver, melanoma, kidney or head and neck cancers.

This table comes from immunoSEQ multiplex PCR, and its TCRdb copy is limited to in-frame clones, with some not included. The sample consists of under 55,000 clones, 70% to 90% of them appearing once. Study outcomes and limitations: Also showing low normalized T-cell clonal expansion were some of the nonresponders. Dose levels from 0.1 to 3.0 mg/kg saw CD4+ and CD8+ blood T cells expand clonally by week 6.

The TCR was taken from an adult with an advanced solid tumor such as melanoma, head and neck, liver or kidney cancer. This material consisted of CD4+ or CD8+ T cells sorted from blood, taken in a trial of the OX40 agonist ivuxolimab.

CDR3 sequence reads: CASSYDRGLVNEQFF. The CDR3, as DNA: TGTGCCAGCAGCTACGACAGGGGGCTTGTTAATGAGCAGTTCTTC. J is TRBJ2-1 and V is TRBV7-3; TRBD1 agrees at 10 bases. The CDR3 consists of 15 residues. Unmatched junction bases numbered 7, after V lost 4 bases and J lost 7 bases. The germline V gene encodes CDR1 SGHTA and CDR2 FQGTGA.